This TCR beta chain derives from a study of blood T cell repertoires in COVID-19 (dated by TCRdb to the early 2020s). Background on the whole study: Samples from collaborators originated in the United States, Italy and Spain and spanned both the acute and convalescent phases of COVID-19. The material from the prospective study consisted of cDNA or gDNA derived from T cells, B-cell-depleted T cells, or PBMCs. Subjects who had been exposed to COVID-19, were actively infected with it, or had recovered from it provided the deeply sampled blood TCRbeta repertoires that made up the dataset. The repertoires were made available in a free public database intended to serve as a resource for research on the immune response to SARS-CoV-2. The samples were drawn from two sources: the first 160 participants of the ongoing ImmuneRACE study, and 1,200 or so subjects contributed by 6 global collaborators. Nearly every sample came with metadata listing a de-identified subject ID, COVID-19 status, age in years and sex. HLA class I and class II types, where available, came from metadata supplied by the sample provider rather than from assay-based typing.

TCRbeta CDR3 regions were amplified from genomic DNA using the immunoSEQ Assay, a bias-controlled multiplex PCR. On the authors' methods: Nucleated cell counts per sample were estimated from amplification of reference gene primers within the assay. To quantify the absolute abundance of each unique TCRbeta CDR3 rearrangement, sequence reads were collapsed and filtered. For each sample, productive Simpson clonality was calculated as the square root of Simpson's diversity index over productive rearrangements. Entries here come from immuneACCESS through TCRdb and include only in-frame sequences with V and J called. Some clones fail to appear in such tables; in the studies checked, an unresolved V gene covers under half of the shortfall, and the cause of the remainder is unknown. That table is the source of V, J and clone size, and D and trimming were worked out from the DNA. This sample comprises about 200,000 clones, roughly 80% of them detected only once. 7% to 10% of the sample comes from the top ten.

The research as a whole found: The amount of clinical and demographic metadata varied by source and participant and was provided uncurated.

One collaborating source in Seattle enrolled patients during active infection and followed them longitudinally through the course of disease. The collaborating institutions used their own protocols to collect whole blood in K2EDTA tubes. For TCRbeta analysis, collaborators shipped samples as frozen whole blood, isolated PBMCs, or DNA extracted from either of those sample types. Unmatched junction bases come to 9, with V trimmed by 4 bases and J by 6 bases. Looking up the germline V gene yields CDR1 MDHEN and CDR2 SYDVKM. The CDR3 covers 15 residues, taking in both the cysteine and the phenylalanine. Only the CDR3 region is kept as DNA, spanning 45 bases read in frame from base 1. With regard to this clone: This receptor's antigen is unknown. The input lacks base qualities; no much larger clone sits a single base away.

The chain links TRBV28 with TRBJ1-5, and 7 bases in between align with TRBD1. Source material: peripheral blood. This TCR came from an elderly woman with COVID-19, enrolled during active disease. CDR3 reads: CASSWRQGVSQPQHF. The DNA sequence follows: TGTGCCAGCAGTTGGCGGCAGGGGGTGAGTCAGCCCCAGCATTTT.